The clone carrying this T cell receptor beta chain was seen many times. The target antigen is unknown. This sample stems from a study of T-cell reconstitution after alpha-beta-depleted transplantation in children. General study points: Approximately two months post-transplant, alpha-beta T cells reportedly originated from several hundred expanded graft clones. Elevated TCRbeta diversity at day 60 was traced, in some patients, to surviving recipient T cells and thymic progenitors.

Unique molecular identifiers were used to barcode this TCRbeta library. A single record per CDR3 protein comes from TCRdb applying MiXCR to the PCR reads. The sample has 190,000 or so distinct CDR3 sequences, 6.3% seen once; the top ten hold around 4.4%. J gave up 5 bases and V 6 bases, and 12 bases lay outside the gene matches. This CDR3 has 15 amino acids. The germline V gene encodes CDR1 DFQATT and CDR2 SNEGSKA (reference sequence). This receptor was obtained from a girl less than two years old with combined immunodeficiency, due to receive a stem cell transplant. The chain employs TRBV20-1 and TRBJ2-1; 8 bases match TRBD2. The source material was PBMCs, sampled before TCRalphabeta/CD19-depleted stem cell transplant. As DNA, the CDR3 is TGCAGTGCGGGCAGCGGGGGAGGGTTTAACAATGAGCAGTTCTTC. The encoded protein is CSAGSGGGFNNEQFF.